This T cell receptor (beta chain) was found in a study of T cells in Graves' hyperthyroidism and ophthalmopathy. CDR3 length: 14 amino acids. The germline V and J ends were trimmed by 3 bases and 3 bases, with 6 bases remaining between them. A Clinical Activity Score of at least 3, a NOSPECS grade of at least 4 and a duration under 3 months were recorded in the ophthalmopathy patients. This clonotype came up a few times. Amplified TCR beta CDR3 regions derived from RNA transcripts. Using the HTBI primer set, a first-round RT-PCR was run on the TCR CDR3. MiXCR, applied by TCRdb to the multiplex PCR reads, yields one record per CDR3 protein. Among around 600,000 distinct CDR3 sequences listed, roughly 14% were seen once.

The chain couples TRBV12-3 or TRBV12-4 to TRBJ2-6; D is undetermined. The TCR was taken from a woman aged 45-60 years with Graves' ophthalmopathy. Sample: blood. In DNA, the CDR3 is TGTGCCAGCAGTTTGAGTTTTGGGGCCAACGTCCTGACTTTC. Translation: CASSLSFGANVLTF.